Below are 12 T cell receptor beta chains sequenced from a single sample in a study of early T cells in non-severe SARS-CoV-2 infection. TCRdb reprocessed the 5' RACE reads via MiXCR and lists one record per CDR3 protein. The sample has some 26,000 distinct CDR3 sequences; 4% to 5.5% are singletons. Sequencing was performed on whole blood. The receptors shown here come from an adult who was a healthcare worker with PCR-confirmed SARS-CoV-2 infection or an uninfected control (not recorded which).

By sample share, this clonotype is medium-sized (0.01 to 0.1%). V and J are TRBV29-1 and TRBJ2-3, with TRBD2 identical over 11 bases. The CDR3 is made up of 14 amino acids. The germline CDR1 and CDR2 sequences are SQVTM and ANQGSEA. The J segment lost 5 bases and the V segment lost 4 bases, leaving 5 bases of the junction unmatched. CDR3 bases: TGCAGCGTTGGACTAGCGGGATGGGAAGATACGCAGTATTTT. It is translated as CSVGLAGWEDTQYF.

This clonotype was seen repeatedly, ten times or more. This chain links TRBV7-9 with TRBJ1-3; D possibly corresponds to TRBD1 (6 bases). Trimming took off 4 bases at V and 3 bases at J, with 16 bases between the two ends. CDR3 size: 16 residues. The germline gives CDR1 SEHNR, CDR2 FQNEAQ (reference sequence). CDR3 loop: CASSSQQGSVGNTIYF. CDR3 sequence (DNA): TGTGCCAGCAGCTCGCAACAGGGTTCGGTTGGAAACACCATATATTTT.

This clonotype was found many times. The chain employs TRBV28 and TRBJ2-3; tentatively, D is TRBD2 (6 bases). Germline V gene sequence: CDR1 MDHEN, CDR2 SYDVKM. V was cut by 6 bases and J by 6 bases, with 10 bases left in between. The length of the CDR3 is 12 residues. The DNA of the CDR3 is TGTGCCAGCAGGGGAGGTGGGGATACGCAGTATTTT. The encoded protein is CASRGGGDTQYF.

At least ten counts were recorded for this clonotype. The rearrangement links TRBV4-1 to TRBJ2-5, with D uncertain. Per the germline V gene, CDR1 is MGHRA and CDR2 is YSYEKL. The ends were cut back, 1 base at V and 4 bases at J, with 7 bases in the middle. The CDR3 contains 13 residues. CDR3: CASSQGILETQYF. CDR3 nucleotide sequence: TGCGCCAGCAGCCAAGGAATTCTAGAGACCCAGTACTTC.

The chain recombines TRBV18 with TRBJ1-1; D may be TRBD1 (6 bases). Trimming removed 6 bases from V and 2 bases from J, with 19 bases in between. The germline CDR1 and CDR2 sequences are KGHSH and LQKENI. The CDR3 totals 16 residues. For the CDR3, the DNA is TGTGCCAGCTCTTTCGTGCAGGGGCAGGGCAACACTGAAGCTTTCTTT. This gives the protein CASSFVQGQGNTEAFF.

This clonotype was detected ten times or more. The V call is TRBV4-1, the J call TRBJ1-2; TRBD1 matches 8 bases. CDR3 length: 15 residues. Per the germline V gene, CDR1 is MGHRA and CDR2 is YSYEKL. The junction had 9 bases not matched to a gene; V was cut back by 1 base and J by 8 bases. DNA of the CDR3: TGCGCCAGCAGCCAAGGCCCAGGGACAGGCGGGGGCTACACCTTC. Protein sequence: CASSQGPGTGGGYTF.

This clonotype was detected many times. The rearrangement joins TRBV4-1 to TRBJ2-5, with D uncertain. V was clipped by 0 bases and J by 4 bases, with 12 bases between them. Germline CDR1 MGHRA, CDR2 YSYEKL. This CDR3 has 15 amino acids. In DNA, the CDR3 is TGCGCCAGCAGCCAAGATCGGACCAGAATAGAGACCCAGTACTTC. It encodes CASSQDRTRIETQYF.

This clonotype has at least ten counts. This chain joins TRBV9 and TRBJ2-3; 10 bases agree with TRBD2. Germline lookup yields CDR1 SGDLS and CDR2 YYNGEE. The length of the CDR3 is 14 residues. J gave up 7 bases and V 4 bases, and 6 bases lay outside the gene matches. CDR3: CASSSSSGGYTQYF. The CDR3 nucleotides are TGTGCCAGCAGCAGTTCTAGCGGGGGCTATACGCAGTATTTT.

This clonotype occurred many times. This CDR3 is CASRGGRYSGNTIYF. CDR3 nucleotide sequence: TGTGCCAGCAGGGGGGGAAGGTACAGTGGAAACACCATATATTTT. This chain uses TRBV6-5 with TRBJ1-3; a weak D match, TRBD1 (5 bases). CDR3 size: 15 residues. Per the germline V gene, CDR1 is MNHEY and CDR2 is SVGAGI. Trimming left V 6 bases short and J 3 bases short, with 15 bases between.

This clonotype was observed a few times. The gene calls are TRBV7-3 and TRBJ2-1; 8 bases are shared with TRBD2. The CDR3 covers 15 residues. The V and J ends lost 2 bases and 6 bases, in that order; junction bases with no gene match: 6. Germline V lookup: CDR1 SGHTA, CDR2 FQGTGA. CDR3 sequence reads: CASSLWAGGPNEQFF. The CDR3 DNA sequence: TGTGCCAGCAGCTTATGGGCGGGAGGACCCAATGAGCAGTTCTTC.

This clonotype was seen at least ten times. The chain recombines TRBV5-6 with TRBJ1-1; D is perhaps TRBD1 (5 bases). V lost 4 bases and J lost 0, with 13 bases in between. The germline gives CDR1 SGHDT, CDR2 YYEEEE. CDR3 length: 15 amino acids. CDR3 DNA sequence: TGTGCCAGCAGCGGGGGGTTTTCCATGAACACTGAAGCTTTCTTT. This encodes CASSGGFSMNTEAFF.

In this sample, this clonotype turned up many times. The rearrangement uses TRBV20-1 and TRBJ2-7; D is unclear. This CDR3 spans 14 amino acids. Germline CDR1 DFQATT, CDR2 SNEGSKA (reference sequence). The germline V and J ends were trimmed by 6 bases and 0 bases, with 15 bases remaining between them. Here the CDR3 DNA reads TGCAGTGCCCATTCGACGGCGATCTCCTACGAGCAGTACTTC. Its translation is CSAHSTAISYEQYF.